Following are 17 T cell receptor beta chains from one sample sequenced in a study of T cell changes during pregnancy in multiple sclerosis. The assay was immunoSEQ multiplex PCR, and TCRdb's table has in-frame clones only and misses some. The sample gives around 62,000 clones, 80% to 90% of which show up once; 2% to 3% is in the top ten. The source material was peripheral blood, sampled in the first trimester of pregnancy. The receptor set was obtained from a female donor with multiple sclerosis, enrolled in a pregnancy study.

V gene TRBV10-3 combines with J gene TRBJ2-3, with TRBD1 as a possible D gene (5 bases). V shed 11 bases and J shed 1 base, with 13 bases lying between them. CDR1 ENHRY and CDR2 SYGVKD come from the germline V gene. This CDR3 region has 13 residues. As DNA, the CDR3 is TGTGCCTCGGAAGGGGCCGGCACAGATACGCAGTATTTT. Its translation: CASEGAGTDTQYF.

In DNA form, the CDR3 reads TGCGCCAGCAGCTTTGGCTCCCTCGGGGAGACCCAGTACTTC. Its protein is CASSFGSLGETQYF. The chain recombines TRBV5-1 with TRBJ2-5; D gene uncertain. This CDR3 is built from 14 residues. Germline assignment: CDR1 SGHRS and CDR2 YFSETQ. V dropped 2 bases and J dropped 5 bases, with 13 bases sitting between them.

The V call is TRBV25-1, the J call TRBJ2-3; D is uncertain. V was trimmed by 7 bases and J by 4 bases, leaving 9 bases between them. CDR3 size: 12 residues. Germline loops: CDR1 MGHDK, CDR2 SYGVNS. CDR3 sequence: CASISLADTQYF. CDR3 DNA: TGTGCCAGCATCAGTCTCGCAGATACGCAGTATTTT.

This clone is deemed medium-sized. The chain joins TRBV11-2 to TRBJ2-1, with 15 bases fitting TRBD2. J lost 10 bases, V lost 6 bases, and 10 bases had no gene match. The length of the CDR3 is 16 residues. Germline V lookup: CDR1 SGHAT, CDR2 FQNNGV. CDR3 protein: CASSSRTSGGAFEQFF. CDR3 bases: TGTGCCAGCAGTTCACGGACTAGCGGGGGGGCCTTCGAGCAGTTCTTC. Variable domain in full (rest from reference TRBV11-2 and TRBJ2-1): EAGVAQSPRYKIIEKRQSVAFWCNPISGHATLYWYQQILGQGPKLLIQFQNNGVVDDSQLPKDRFSAERLKGVDSTLKIQPAKLEDSAVYLCASSSRTSGGAFEQFFGPGTRLTVL.

The chain employs TRBV6-5 and TRBJ2-7; no clear D gene. Germline V CDR1 and CDR2: MNHEY, SVGAGI. Trimming stripped 6 bases from V and 3 bases from J, with 12 bases between. This CDR3 has 13 amino acids. This CDR3 reads CASRPYRDYEQYF. The CDR3 DNA follows: TGTGCCAGCAGGCCCTACAGAGACTACGAGCAGTACTTC.

This clone was observed a single time. The chain recombines TRBV9 with TRBJ1-1, with TRBD1 as a possible D gene (6 bases). The germline V gene encodes CDR1 SGDLS and CDR2 YYNGEE. This CDR3 has 15 amino acids. Trimming took off 3 bases at V and 2 bases at J, with 14 bases between the two ends. CDR3 sequence (DNA): TGTGCCAGCAGCGGGGAAGGGACAAGAAACACTGAAGCTTTCTTT. The encoded protein is CASSGEGTRNTEAFF.

This clone came up once. The V call is TRBV5-6, the J call TRBJ2-1, with D possibly matching TRBD2 (6 bases). The V gene lost 2 bases and the J gene lost 6 bases, with 18 bases spanning the gap. This CDR3 has 16 residues. The germline gives CDR1 SGHDT, CDR2 YYEEEE. Here the CDR3 reads CASSFFTGTGPNEQFF. The CDR3 nucleotides are TGTGCCAGCAGCTTCTTTACCGGGACTGGCCCCAATGAGCAGTTCTTC.

This rearrangement joins TRBV6-5 to TRBJ1-2, with a tentative D call TRBD1 (6 bases). V was clipped by 2 bases and J by 0 bases, with 10 bases between them. The CDR3 contains 15 residues. CDR1 and CDR2 from the germline V gene are MNHEY and SVGAGI. CDR3 in amino acids: CASSYGDKSNYGYTF. Written as DNA, the CDR3 is TGTGCCAGCAGTTACGGGGACAAGTCTAACTATGGCTACACCTTC.

CDR3 loop: CASSISGQGRGGYTF. CDR3 DNA: TGTGCCAGCAGCATCTCAGGACAGGGACGGGGTGGCTACACCTTC. The chain joins TRBV5-6 to TRBJ1-2, with 8 bases aligning to TRBD1. The CDR3 spans 15 residues. Germline loops: CDR1 SGHDT, CDR2 YYEEEE. Germline trimming cut 4 bases from V and 7 bases from J; bases unmatched to any gene: 12.

The chain recombines TRBV10-2 with TRBJ2-4; D perhaps matches TRBD1 (5 bases). The V end was cut by 2 bases, the J end by 0 bases, with 14 bases between. The CDR3 is 17 amino acids. Per germline, CDR1 WSHSY and CDR2 SAAADI. The CDR3 DNA sequence: TGCGCCAGCAGTGAGGAAAAACGGACAATAGCCAAAAACATTCAGTACTTC. Amino acid sequence: CASSEEKRTIAKNIQYF.

The J gene is TRBJ2-3, the V gene TRBV13; TRBD2 aligns across 10 bases. In germline, CDR1 is PRHDT, CDR2 FYEKMQ (reference sequence). This CDR3 contains 15 residues. V lost 7 bases to trimming and J lost 5 bases; unmatched junction nucleotides: 9. CDR3 protein: CASIAGGPLRDTQYF. In nucleotides, the CDR3 is TGTGCCAGCATAGCGGGGGGACCCTTAAGAGATACGCAGTATTTT.

This clone has a single count. V and J are TRBV30 and TRBJ1-2; tentative D call: TRBD1 (6 bases). The germline V and J ends were trimmed by 3 bases and 5 bases, with 10 bases remaining between them. The CDR3 runs to 12 residues. Germline V CDR1 and CDR2: GTSNPN, SVGIG (reference sequence). As DNA, the CDR3 is TGTGCCTGGAGGGGGGCAGGGTATGGCTACACCTTC. Protein: CAWRGAGYGYTF.

J is TRBJ2-6 and V is TRBV6-1; D gene unclear. From germline, CDR1 is MNHNS and CDR2 SASEGT. V was clipped by 4 bases and J by 1 base, with 5 bases between them. CDR3 length equals 14 residues. The CDR3 bases are TGTGCCAGCAGTGGACATTCTGGGGCCAACGTCCTGACTTTC. Protein sequence: CASSGHSGANVLTF.

This chain joins TRBV27 and TRBJ1-1; D possibly corresponds to TRBD1 (5 bases). The CDR3 spans 15 residues. Germline V gene data show CDR1 as MNHEY and CDR2 as SMNVEV (reference sequence). V shed 2 bases and J shed 0 bases, with 10 bases lying between them. This CDR3 reads CASSLRRGVNTEAFF. CDR3 sequence (DNA): TGTGCCAGCAGTTTAAGGAGGGGAGTGAACACTGAAGCTTTCTTT.

The V call is TRBV5-6, the J call TRBJ2-7; the match to TRBD1 covers 7 bases. Germline trimming cut 4 bases from V and 0 bases from J; bases unmatched to any gene: 7. Per the germline V gene, CDR1 is SGHDT and CDR2 is YYEEEE. The CDR3 extends over 15 amino acids. This CDR3 is CASSPRQGFSYEQYF. The DNA of the CDR3 is TGTGCCAGCAGCCCCCGACAGGGTTTCTCCTACGAGCAGTACTTC.

The chain employs TRBV4-3 and TRBJ2-7; TRBD2 is a possible D gene (6 bases). Germline values: CDR1 LGHNA, CDR2 YSLEER. The CDR3 extends over 16 amino acids. The V gene lost 1 base and the J gene lost 3 bases, with 16 bases spanning the gap. This CDR3 reads CASSQGRGEGIYEQYF. CDR3 DNA sequence: TGCGCCAGCAGCCAAGGGAGGGGCGAGGGAATCTACGAGCAGTACTTC.

V usage is TRBV6-5 and J usage is TRBJ2-5, with TRBD2 matching 11 bases. V lost 4 bases, J lost 4 bases, and 5 bases stayed unmatched. The CDR3 contains 15 residues. In germline, CDR1 is MNHEY, CDR2 SVGAGI. CDR3 residues: CASSFLAGGAETQYF. In DNA form, the CDR3 reads TGTGCCAGCAGTTTTCTAGCGGGGGGTGCAGAGACCCAGTACTTC.